This entry is about one T cell receptor beta chain. The antigen remains unidentified. One end of the junction fails to match germline, which may point to a read error. The record originates from a study of blood T cells in healthy people across ages. Study context: For every two T cells, template switching captured about one barcoded beta molecule. Broader study findings: Roughly linear age-related decline in beta diversity appeared, significant by age around 42. It was the long-lived donors that had more naive CD4+ cells and higher diversity than aged donors.

This CDR3 has 19 residues. Germline CDR1 and CDR2: DFQATT and SNEGSKA (reference sequence). Together with a sample-barcoded 5' primer, a J-beta primer mix was included in a second PCR lasting about 6 to 11 cycles. MiXCR, applied by TCRdb to the 5' RACE reads, yields one record per CDR3 protein. The table shows 1 million or so distinct CDR3 sequences, with around 43% occurring only once. The clonotype originates from a woman aged 55-69 years in good health. Sample: blood. The rearrangement links TRBV20-1 to TRBJ2-3; 10 positions agree with TRBD2. The CDR3 loop reads CSARDLIPSGSIAPDTQYF. The CDR3 nucleotides are TGCAGTGCTAGAGATCTTATTCCTAGCGGGAGTATTGCCCCAGATACACAGTATTTT.